These 16 T cell receptor beta chains were sequenced from one sample in a study of OX40 agonist ivuxolimab in advanced cancers. TCRdb's table, derived via immunoSEQ multiplex PCR, lists solely in-frame clones and lacks some. The table records about 13,000 clones, over 75% of them present only once. The input for sequencing was CD4+ or CD8+ T cells sorted from blood, taken in a trial of the OX40 agonist ivuxolimab. The receptors shown here come from an adult with an advanced solid tumor such as melanoma, head and neck, liver or kidney cancer.

J is TRBJ2-1 and V is TRBV10-2, with D tentatively TRBD2 (5 bases). The CDR3 runs to 12 residues. Per the germline V gene, CDR1 is WSHSY and CDR2 is SAAADI. V was trimmed by 6 bases and J by 9 bases, leaving 12 bases between them. The CDR3 nucleotides are TGCGCCAGCAGCAAAATAGCGCTTGAGCAGTTCTTC. It encodes CASSKIALEQFF.

This chain uses TRBV13 with TRBJ2-1; possible D gene TRBD1, 6 bases. Looked up from germline, CDR1 is PRHDT and CDR2 is FYEKMQ (reference sequence). The CDR3 extends over 13 amino acids. V lost 5 bases to trimming and J lost 3 bases, with 8 bases between them. The CDR3 reads CASSPGDYNEQFF. In DNA, the CDR3 is TGTGCCAGCAGCCCAGGGGACTACAATGAGCAGTTCTTC.

This clone was picked up a small number of times. V is TRBV7-9 and J is TRBJ2-6; no reliable D call. This CDR3 spans 16 amino acids. Trimming pared 5 bases from V and 0 bases from J, leaving 11 bases between. The germline gives CDR1 SEHNR, CDR2 FQNEAQ (reference sequence). The CDR3 reads CASSPPKGSGANVLTF. The CDR3 bases are TGTGCCAGCAGCCCCCCCAAGGGCTCTGGGGCCAACGTCCTGACTTTC. Variable domain in full (rest from reference TRBV7-9 and TRBJ2-6): DTGVSQNPRHKITKRGQNVTFRCDPISEHNRLYWYRQTLGQGPEFLTYFQNEAQLEKSRLLSDRFSAERPKGSFSTLEIQRTEQGDSAMYLCASSPPKGSGANVLTFGAGSRLTVL.

The rearrangement joins TRBV6-6 to TRBJ2-5; tentative D call: TRBD2 (5 bases). In germline, CDR1 is MNHNY, CDR2 SVGAGI (reference sequence). The CDR3 is 13 residues long. V was clipped by 4 bases and J by 5 bases, with 11 bases between them. The CDR3 bases are TGTGCCAGCAGTTCCGACTTAGCGGAGACCCAGTACTTC. Encoded protein: CASSSDLAETQYF.

This chain links TRBV19 with TRBJ1-2, with a weak D call TRBD1 (5 bases). Germline-derived CDR1 and CDR2 are LNHDA and SQIVND (reference sequence). V lost 10 bases and J lost 7, with 13 bases in between. This CDR3 contains 11 residues. The DNA of the CDR3 is TGTGCCACCCCATTTAGGGGTGGCTACACCTTC. This sequence encodes CATPFRGGYTF.

The chain couples TRBV11-2 to TRBJ1-5; no clear D. Germline V CDR1 and CDR2: SGHAT, FQNNGV. The CDR3 runs 13 residues. V was pared by 2 bases and J by 3 bases, with 5 bases between. The CDR3 nucleotides read TGTGCCAGCAGCTTAAACCTCAATCAGCCCCAGCATTTT. Translated: CASSLNLNQPQHF.

Comments on this clone: At the DNA level, this CDR3 is encoded by other sequences in the same sample as well. The chain carries TRBV25-1 and TRBJ2-2, with TRBD2 matching over 8 bases. CDR1 is MGHDK and CDR2 is SYGVNS in the germline V gene. V shed 5 bases and J 6 bases; nucleotides not matched to a gene: 11. The CDR3 is made up of 16 amino acids. CDR3 protein: CASSSARGVGPGELFF. In DNA, the CDR3 is TGTGCCAGCAGTTCCGCGCGGGGGGTGGGTCCCGGGGAGCTGTTTTTT.

This clone was seen a few times. The genes are TRBV7-3 and TRBJ2-1; D may correspond to TRBD1 or TRBD2 (6 bases each). The germline V gene encodes CDR1 SGHTA and CDR2 FQGTGA. V gave up 4 bases and J gave up 0 bases, with 19 bases separating them. The CDR3 length is 18 residues. The CDR3 region has the DNA TGTGCCAGCAGCTACCTCGGGCCGGGGGCAAGCTCCTACAATGAGCAGTTCTTC. Amino acids: CASSYLGPGASSYNEQFF.

The rearrangement joins TRBV9 to TRBJ2-7; D not resolved. Trimming left V 4 bases short and J 5 bases short, with 19 bases between. This CDR3 region has 15 residues. CDR1 SGDLS and CDR2 YYNGEE come from the germline V gene. The CDR3 DNA is TGTGCCAGCAGCTTTAAACTGGTTACCCCGGACGAGCAGTACTTC. Its protein product is CASSFKLVTPDEQYF. The variable domain in full, completed from reference TRBV9 and TRBJ2-7, reads DSGVTQTPKHLITATGQRVTLRCSPRSGDLSVYWYQQSLDQGLQFLIQYYNGEERAKGNILERFSAQQFPDLHSELNLSSLELGDSALYFCASSFKLVTPDEQYFGPGTRLTVT.

V usage is TRBV5-4 and J usage is TRBJ2-5; tentatively, D is TRBD2 (5 bases). The last part of the DNA fits TRBJ2-7 better; the J call may be wrong. Germline V gene sequence: CDR1 SGHNT, CDR2 YYREEE (reference sequence). CDR3 length equals 13 residues. CDR3 protein: CASSLRGSYEQYF. DNA of the CDR3: TGTGCCAGCAGCTTGCGGGGCTCCTACGAGCAGTACTTC.

The chain uses TRBV2 and TRBJ2-7; 10 positions match TRBD1. CDR3 size: 14 residues. V was clipped by 4 bases and J by 7 bases; unmatched bases: 7. Germline V gives CDR1 SNHLY, CDR2 FYNNEI. The CDR3 DNA reads as TGTGCCAGCAGTGTCGGACAGGGGGTCAGGGAGCAGTACTTC. Protein sequence: CASSVGQGVREQYF.

The V and J genes are TRBV15 and TRBJ2-7; D may correspond to TRBD1 or TRBD2 (6 bases each). V gave up 0 bases and J gave up 3 bases, with 18 bases separating them. Germline CDR1 and CDR2: LNHNV and YYDKDF (reference sequence). The CDR3 contains 17 residues. CDR3 in amino acids: CATSREGGRTANYEQYF. CDR3 nucleotides: TGTGCCACCAGCAGAGAGGGGGGAAGGACAGCAAACTACGAGCAGTACTTC.

This chain connects TRBV7-3 to TRBJ2-3; TRBD2 aligns across 7 bases. The ends lost 5 bases at V and 2 bases at J; junction bases unmatched: 10. The CDR3 extends over 16 amino acids. The germline V gene encodes CDR1 SGHTA and CDR2 FQGTGA. The CDR3, as DNA: TGTGCCAGCAGCCCGCACCCGGGACTACTCACAGATACGCAGTATTTT. Translating gives CASSPHPGLLTDTQYF.

The rearrangement uses TRBV6-4 and TRBJ1-5; D is unclear. V was pared by 0 bases and J by 3 bases, with 9 bases between. Germline loops: CDR1 MRHNA, CDR2 SNTAGT. The CDR3 is 15 amino acids. CDR3 nucleotide sequence: TGTGCCAGCAGTGACTCAGACGAACCCAATCAGCCCCAGCATTTT. Translating it yields CASSDSDEPNQPQHF.

The rearrangement joins TRBV4-1 to TRBJ2-7; unclear D gene. Trimming shortened V by 6 bases and J by 6 bases, and 12 bases separated the two germline ends. The CDR3 consists of 12 residues. Per the germline V gene, CDR1 is MGHRA and CDR2 is YSYEKL. The CDR3 loop reads CASSLGASEQYF. In nucleotides, the CDR3 is TGCGCCAGCAGTCTGGGTGCCTCCGAGCAGTACTTC.

This chain links TRBV7-2 with TRBJ2-7; D is uncertain. Germline CDR1 SGHTA, CDR2 FQGNSA. V was trimmed by 6 bases and J by 2 bases, leaving 5 bases between them. The CDR3 runs to 11 residues. The CDR3, as DNA: TGTGCCAGCAGTAGAACCTACGAGCAGTACTTC. Amino acid sequence: CASSRTYEQYF.